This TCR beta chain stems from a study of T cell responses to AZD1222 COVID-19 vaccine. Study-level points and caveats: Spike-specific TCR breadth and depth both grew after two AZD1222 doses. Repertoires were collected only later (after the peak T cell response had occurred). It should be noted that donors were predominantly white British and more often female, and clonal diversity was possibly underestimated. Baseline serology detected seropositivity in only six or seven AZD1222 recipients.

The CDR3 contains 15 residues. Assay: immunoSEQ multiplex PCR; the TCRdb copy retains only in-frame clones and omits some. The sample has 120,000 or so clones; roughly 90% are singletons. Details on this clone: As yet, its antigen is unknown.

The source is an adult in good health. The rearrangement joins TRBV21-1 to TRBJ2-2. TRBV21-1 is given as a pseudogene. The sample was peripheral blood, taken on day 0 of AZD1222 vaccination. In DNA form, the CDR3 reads TGTGCCAGCAGGCATCAAGGGTATGGCGCCGGGGAGCTGTTTTTT. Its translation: CASRHQGYGAGELFF.